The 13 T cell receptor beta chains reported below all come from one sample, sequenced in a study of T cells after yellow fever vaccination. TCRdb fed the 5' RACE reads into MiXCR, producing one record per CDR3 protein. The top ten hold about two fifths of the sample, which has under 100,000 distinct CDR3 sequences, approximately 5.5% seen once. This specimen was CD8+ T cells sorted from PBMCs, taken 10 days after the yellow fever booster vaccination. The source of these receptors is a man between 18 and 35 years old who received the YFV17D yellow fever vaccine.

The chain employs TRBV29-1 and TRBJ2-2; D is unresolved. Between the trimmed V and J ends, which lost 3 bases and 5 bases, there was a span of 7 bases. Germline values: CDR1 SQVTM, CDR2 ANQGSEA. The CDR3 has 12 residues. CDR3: CSVEGETGELFF. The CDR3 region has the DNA TGCAGCGTTGAGGGCGAGACCGGGGAGCTGTTTTTT.

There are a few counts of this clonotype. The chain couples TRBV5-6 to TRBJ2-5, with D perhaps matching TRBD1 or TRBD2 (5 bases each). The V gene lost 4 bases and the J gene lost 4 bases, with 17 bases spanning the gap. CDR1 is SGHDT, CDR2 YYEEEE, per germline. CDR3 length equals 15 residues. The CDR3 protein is CASSLDRGQGETQYF. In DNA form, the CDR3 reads TGTGCCAGCAGCCTAGACCGGGGCCAGGGAGAGACCCAGTACTTC.

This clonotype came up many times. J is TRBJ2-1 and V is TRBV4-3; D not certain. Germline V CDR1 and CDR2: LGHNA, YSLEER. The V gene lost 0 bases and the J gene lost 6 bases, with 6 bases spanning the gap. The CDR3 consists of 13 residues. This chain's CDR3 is CASSQDSRNEQFF. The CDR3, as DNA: TGCGCCAGCAGCCAAGATAGTCGCAATGAGCAGTTCTTC.

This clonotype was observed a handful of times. In DNA form, the CDR3 reads TGTGCCACCAGCAGAGTACAGTTGAACACTGAAGCTTTCTTT. The encoded protein is CATSRVQLNTEAFF. The rearrangement uses TRBV15 and TRBJ1-1, with D uncertain. With 1 base removed from V and 0 bases from J, the gap between germline ends came to 6 bases. Germline V CDR1 and CDR2: LNHNV, YYDKDF (reference sequence). The CDR3 consists of 14 residues. The entire variable domain, with the rest obtained from reference TRBV15 and TRBJ1-1, is as follows: DAMVIQNPRYQVTQFGKPVTLSCSQTLNHNVMYWYQQKSSQAPKLLFHYYDKDFNNEADTPDNFQSRRPNTSFCFLDIRSPGLGDTAMYLCATSRVQLNTEAFFGQGTRLTVV.

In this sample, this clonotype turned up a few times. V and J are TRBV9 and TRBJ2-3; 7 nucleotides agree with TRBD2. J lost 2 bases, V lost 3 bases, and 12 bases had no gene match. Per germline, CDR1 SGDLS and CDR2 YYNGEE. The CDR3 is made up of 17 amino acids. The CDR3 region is CASSGLGLADNTDTQYF. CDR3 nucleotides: TGTGCCAGCAGCGGCCTGGGGCTAGCGGATAACACAGATACGCAGTATTTT.

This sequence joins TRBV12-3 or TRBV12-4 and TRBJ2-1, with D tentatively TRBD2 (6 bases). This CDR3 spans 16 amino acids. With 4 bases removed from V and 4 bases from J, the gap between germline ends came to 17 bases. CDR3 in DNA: TGTGCCAGCAGTTCGAACCCCGGGGACTTATACAATGAGCAGTTCTTC. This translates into CASSSNPGDLYNEQFF.

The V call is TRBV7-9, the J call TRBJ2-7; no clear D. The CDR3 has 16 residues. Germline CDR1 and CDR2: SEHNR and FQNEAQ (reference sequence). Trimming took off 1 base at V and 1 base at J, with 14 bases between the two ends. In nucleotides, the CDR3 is TGTGCCAGCAGCTTAGTCGTGGGTCCCCTATCCTACGAGCAGTACTTC. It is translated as CASSLVVGPLSYEQYF.

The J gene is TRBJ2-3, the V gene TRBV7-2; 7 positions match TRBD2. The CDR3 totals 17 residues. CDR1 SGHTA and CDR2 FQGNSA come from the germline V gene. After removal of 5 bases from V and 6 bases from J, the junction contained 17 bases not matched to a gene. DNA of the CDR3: TGTGCCAGCAGCGCTTGGGTCCTAGCGGATACCATGGATACGCAGTATTTT. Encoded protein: CASSAWVLADTMDTQYF. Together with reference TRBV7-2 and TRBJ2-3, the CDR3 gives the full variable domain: GAGVSQSPSNKVTEKGKDVELRCDPISGHTALYWYRQSLGQGLEFLIYFQGNSAPDKSGLPSDRFSAERTGGSVSTLTIQRTQQEDSAVYLCASSAWVLADTMDTQYFGPGTRLTVL.

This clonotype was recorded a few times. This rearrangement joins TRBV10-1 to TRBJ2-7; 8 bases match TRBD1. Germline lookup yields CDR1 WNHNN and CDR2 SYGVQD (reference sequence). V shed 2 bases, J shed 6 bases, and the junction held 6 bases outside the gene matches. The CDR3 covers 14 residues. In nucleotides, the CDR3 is TGCGCCAGCAGTGAGCGCCGGACAGGGTTCGAGCAGTACTTC. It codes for CASSERRTGFEQYF.

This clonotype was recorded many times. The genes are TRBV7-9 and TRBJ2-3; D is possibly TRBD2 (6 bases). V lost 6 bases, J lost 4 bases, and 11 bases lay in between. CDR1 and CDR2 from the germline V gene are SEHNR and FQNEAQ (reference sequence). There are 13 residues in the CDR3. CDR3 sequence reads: CASRKLAADTQYF. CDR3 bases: TGTGCCAGCAGGAAACTAGCCGCAGATACGCAGTATTTT.

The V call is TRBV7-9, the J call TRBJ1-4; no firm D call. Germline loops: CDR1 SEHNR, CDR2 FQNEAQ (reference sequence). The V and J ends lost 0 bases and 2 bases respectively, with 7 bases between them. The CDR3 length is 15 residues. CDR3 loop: CASSLARPTNEKLFF. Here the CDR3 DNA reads TGTGCCAGCAGCTTAGCGCGGCCCACTAATGAAAAACTGTTTTTT.

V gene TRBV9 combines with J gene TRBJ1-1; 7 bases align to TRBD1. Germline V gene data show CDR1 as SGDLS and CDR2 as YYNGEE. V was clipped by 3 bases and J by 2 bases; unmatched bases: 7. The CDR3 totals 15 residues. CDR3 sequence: CASSASTGFNTEAFF. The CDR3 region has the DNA TGTGCCAGCAGCGCGTCGACAGGGTTCAACACTGAAGCTTTCTTT.

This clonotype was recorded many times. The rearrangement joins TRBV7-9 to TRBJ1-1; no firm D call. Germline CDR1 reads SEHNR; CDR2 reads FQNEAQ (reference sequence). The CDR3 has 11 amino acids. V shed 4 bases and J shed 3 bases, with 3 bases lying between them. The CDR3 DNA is TGTGCCAGCAGCTCCTACACTGAAGCTTTCTTT. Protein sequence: CASSSYTEAFF.